The following is a TCR beta chain sequence with its context. Profiled with immunoSEQ multiplex PCR; TCRdb holds only in-frame clones, not every one. Of about 300,000 clones listed, 83% were seen once; the top ten hold approximately 1.3%. The data derive from a study of blood T cell repertoires in COVID-19. V gave up 4 bases and J gave up 3 bases; unmatched junction bases: 3. There are 15 residues in the CDR3. Germline V lookup: CDR1 SQVTM, CDR2 ANQGSEA. The TCR was taken from a woman between 50 and 59 years old with acute or convalescent COVID-19. This rearrangement joins TRBV29-1 to TRBJ2-2; 12 bases are a match to TRBD2. Material: peripheral blood. The chain's CDR3 is CSVAGLAGYTGELFF. The CDR3 DNA is TGCAGCGTTGCTGGACTAGCGGGATACACCGGGGAGCTGTTTTTT.